The sample holds a few counts of the clone carrying this T cell receptor beta chain. This sample was taken from a study of T-cell reconstitution after alpha-beta-depleted transplantation in children. The CDR3 consists of 15 residues. Germline CDR1 reads SGHAT; CDR2 reads FQNNGV. V was shortened by 2 bases and J by 3 bases, with 11 bases between the two germline ends. Preparation of the TCRbeta library was carried out with unique molecular identifiers. TCRdb itself ran the PCR reads through MiXCR, one entry per CDR3 protein. Counted here are 330,000 or so distinct CDR3 sequences, around a tenth occurring once; the ten biggest clones make up approximately 2.3%.

Sample: PBMCs from the stem cell graft donor, taken from the stem cell graft. The V call is TRBV11-2, the J call TRBJ2-1; D not resolved. The receptor was isolated from a human donor who donated a stem cell graft to a child with acute lymphoblastic leukemia. DNA of the CDR3: TGTGCCAGCAGCTTATCTGTTGCGGTCTACAATGAGCAGTTCTTC. Protein product: CASSLSVAVYNEQFF.